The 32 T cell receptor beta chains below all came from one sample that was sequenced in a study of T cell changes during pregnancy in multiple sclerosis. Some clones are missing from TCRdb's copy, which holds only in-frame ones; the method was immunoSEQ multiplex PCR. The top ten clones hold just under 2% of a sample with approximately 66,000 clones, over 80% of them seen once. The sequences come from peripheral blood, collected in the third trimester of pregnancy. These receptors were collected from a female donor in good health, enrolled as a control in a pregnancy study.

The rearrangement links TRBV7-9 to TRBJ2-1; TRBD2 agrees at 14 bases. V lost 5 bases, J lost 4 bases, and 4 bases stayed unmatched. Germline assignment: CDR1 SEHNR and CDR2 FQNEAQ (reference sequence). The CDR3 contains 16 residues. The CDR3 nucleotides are TGTGCCAGCAGCGGGGGACTAGCGGGGGAATACAATGAGCAGTTCTTC. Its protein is CASSGGLAGEYNEQFF.

This CDR3 reads CASSVGQGRPTNEKLFF. The CDR3 region has the DNA TGTGCCAGCAGCGTAGGGCAGGGTAGACCAACTAATGAAAAACTGTTTTTT. The rearrangement joins TRBV9 to TRBJ1-4; weak D call: TRBD1 (5 bases). Trimming cost V 0 bases and J 0 bases, with 12 bases left between them. CDR3 length: 17 residues. Per the germline V gene, CDR1 is SGDLS and CDR2 is YYNGEE.

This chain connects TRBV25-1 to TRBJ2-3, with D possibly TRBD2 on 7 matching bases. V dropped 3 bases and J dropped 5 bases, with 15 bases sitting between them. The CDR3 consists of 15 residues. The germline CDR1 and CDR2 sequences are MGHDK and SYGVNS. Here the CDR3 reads CASSDGGAVGDTQYF. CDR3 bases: TGTGCCAGCAGTGATGGGGGGGCCGTTGGAGATACGCAGTATTTT.

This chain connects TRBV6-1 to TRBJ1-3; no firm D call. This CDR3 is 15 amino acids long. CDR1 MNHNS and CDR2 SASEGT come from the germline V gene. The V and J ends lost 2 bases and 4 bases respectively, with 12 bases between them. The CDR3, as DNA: TGTGCCAGCAGTGAATATTGGGGAGCCGGAAACACCATATATTTT. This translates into CASSEYWGAGNTIYF.

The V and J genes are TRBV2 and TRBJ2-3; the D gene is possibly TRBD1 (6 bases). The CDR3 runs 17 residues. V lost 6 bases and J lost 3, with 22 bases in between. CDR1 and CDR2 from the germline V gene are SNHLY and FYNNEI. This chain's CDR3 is CASRTQQGGRWTDTQYF. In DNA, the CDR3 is TGTGCCAGCAGGACCCAACAGGGTGGGCGTTGGACAGATACGCAGTATTTT.

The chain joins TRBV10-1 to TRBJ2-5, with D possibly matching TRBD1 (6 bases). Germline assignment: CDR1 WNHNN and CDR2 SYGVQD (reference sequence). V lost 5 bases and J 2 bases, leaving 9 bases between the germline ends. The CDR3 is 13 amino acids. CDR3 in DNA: TGCGCCAGCAGTCCCGGGACACAAGAGACCCAGTACTTC. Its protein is CASSPGTQETQYF.

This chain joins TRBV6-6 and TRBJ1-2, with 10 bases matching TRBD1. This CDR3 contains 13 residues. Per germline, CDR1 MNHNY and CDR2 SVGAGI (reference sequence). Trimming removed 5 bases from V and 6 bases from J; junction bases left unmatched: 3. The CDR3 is CASSRDRGDGYTF. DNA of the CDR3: TGTGCCAGCAGTAGGGACAGGGGAGATGGCTACACCTTC.

Here the CDR3 DNA reads TGTGCCAGCAGCCACCTAGCGGGAGGGCGGACCGGGGAGCTGTTTTTT. As protein: CASSHLAGGRTGELFF. This chain joins TRBV14 and TRBJ2-2; 12 bases align to TRBD2. This CDR3 contains 16 residues. Germline CDR1 reads SGHDN; CDR2 reads FVKESK. J gave up 5 bases and V 3 bases, and 4 bases lay outside the gene matches.

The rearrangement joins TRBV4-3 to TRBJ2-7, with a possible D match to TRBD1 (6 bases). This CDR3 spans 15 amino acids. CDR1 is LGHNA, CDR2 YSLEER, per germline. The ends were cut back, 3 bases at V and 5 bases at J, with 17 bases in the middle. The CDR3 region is CASSHLPGATDEQYF. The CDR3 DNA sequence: TGCGCCAGCAGCCATCTGCCAGGGGCCACCGACGAGCAGTACTTC.

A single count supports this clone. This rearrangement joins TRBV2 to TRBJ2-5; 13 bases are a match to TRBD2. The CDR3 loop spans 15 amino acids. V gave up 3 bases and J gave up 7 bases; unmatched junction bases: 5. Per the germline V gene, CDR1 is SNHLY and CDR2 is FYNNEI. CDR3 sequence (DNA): TGTGCCAGCAGTGAGGGGACTAGCGGGGTCGTGACCCAGTACTTC. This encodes CASSEGTSGVVTQYF.

The CDR3 nucleotides are TGTGCCAGCAGCCGAGGAAGAAGAAGAAATCAGCCCCAGCATTTT. Translating gives CASSRGRRRNQPQHF. The V call is TRBV13, the J call TRBJ1-5, with D hard to call. The germline gives CDR1 PRHDT, CDR2 FYEKMQ (reference sequence). Trimming removed 5 bases at V and 4 bases at J, with 15 bases between. The length of the CDR3 is 15 residues.

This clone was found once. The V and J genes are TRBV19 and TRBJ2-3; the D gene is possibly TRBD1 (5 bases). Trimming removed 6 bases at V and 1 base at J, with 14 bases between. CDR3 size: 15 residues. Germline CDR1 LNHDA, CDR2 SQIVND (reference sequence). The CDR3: CASRFLGEGTDTQYF. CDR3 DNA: TGTGCCAGTAGGTTCCTAGGGGAAGGCACAGATACGCAGTATTTT.

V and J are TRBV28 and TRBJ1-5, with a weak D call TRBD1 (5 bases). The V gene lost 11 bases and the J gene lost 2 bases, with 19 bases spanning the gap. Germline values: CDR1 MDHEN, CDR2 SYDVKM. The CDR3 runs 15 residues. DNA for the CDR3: TGTGCCGCCATGAACCGCGGAGGGGGCAATCAGCCCCAGCATTTT. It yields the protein CAAMNRGGGNQPQHF.

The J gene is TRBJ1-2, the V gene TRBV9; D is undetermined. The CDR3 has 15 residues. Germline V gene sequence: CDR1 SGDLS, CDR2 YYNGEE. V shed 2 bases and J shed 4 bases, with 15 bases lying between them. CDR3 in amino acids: CASSVGISIAYGYTF. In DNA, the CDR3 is TGTGCCAGCAGCGTTGGAATTTCGATAGCCTATGGCTACACCTTC. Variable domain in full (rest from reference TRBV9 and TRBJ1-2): DSGVTQTPKHLITATGQRVTLRCSPRSGDLSVYWYQQSLDQGLQFLIQYYNGEERAKGNILERFSAQQFPDLHSELNLSSLELGDSALYFCASSVGISIAYGYTFGSGTRLTVV.

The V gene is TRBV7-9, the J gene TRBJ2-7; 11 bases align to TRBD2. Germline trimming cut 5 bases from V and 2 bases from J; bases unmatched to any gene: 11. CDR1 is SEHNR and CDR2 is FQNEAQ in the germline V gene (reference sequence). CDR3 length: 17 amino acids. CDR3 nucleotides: TGTGCCAGCAGCACCGGGACTAGCGGACACCCGACCTACGAGCAGTACTTC. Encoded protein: CASSTGTSGHPTYEQYF.

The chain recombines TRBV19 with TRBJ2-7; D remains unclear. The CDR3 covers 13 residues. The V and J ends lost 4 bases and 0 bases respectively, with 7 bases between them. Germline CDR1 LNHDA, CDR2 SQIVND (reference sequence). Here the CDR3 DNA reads TGTGCCAGTAGTACTGTGGCCTCCTACGAGCAGTACTTC. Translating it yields CASSTVASYEQYF.

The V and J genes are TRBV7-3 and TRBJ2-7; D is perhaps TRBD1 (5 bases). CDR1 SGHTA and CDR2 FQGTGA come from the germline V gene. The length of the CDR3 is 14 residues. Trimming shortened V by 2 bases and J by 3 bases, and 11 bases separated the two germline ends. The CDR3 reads CASSLEDRGYEQYF. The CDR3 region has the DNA TGTGCCAGCAGCTTAGAAGATAGGGGCTACGAGCAGTACTTC.

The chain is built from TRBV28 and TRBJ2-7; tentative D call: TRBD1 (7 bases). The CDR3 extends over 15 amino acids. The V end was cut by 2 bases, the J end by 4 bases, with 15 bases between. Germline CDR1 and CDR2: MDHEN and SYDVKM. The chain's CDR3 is CASSLGGGGLYEQYF. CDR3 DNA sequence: TGTGCCAGCAGTTTAGGAGGAGGGGGCCTGTACGAGCAGTACTTC.

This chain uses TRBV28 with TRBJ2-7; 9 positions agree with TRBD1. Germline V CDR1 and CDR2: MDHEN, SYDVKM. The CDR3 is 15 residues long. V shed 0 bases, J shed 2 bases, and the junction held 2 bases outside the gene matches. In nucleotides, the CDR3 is TGTGCCAGCAGTTTATGGGGGACAGGGACCTACGAGCAGTACTTC. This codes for CASSLWGTGTYEQYF.

The CDR3 DNA reads TGTGCCAGCAGTTTAAAGGCGGCGGTCCGCACAGATACGCAGTATTTT. This encodes CASSLKAAVRTDTQYF. The gene calls are TRBV27 and TRBJ2-3; the D is unclear. Germline values: CDR1 MNHEY, CDR2 SMNVEV (reference sequence). The V gene lost 2 bases and the J gene lost 1 base, with 13 bases spanning the gap. This CDR3 comprises 16 residues.

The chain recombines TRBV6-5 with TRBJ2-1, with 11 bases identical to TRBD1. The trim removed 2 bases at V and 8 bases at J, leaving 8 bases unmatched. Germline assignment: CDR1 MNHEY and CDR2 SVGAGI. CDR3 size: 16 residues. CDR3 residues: CASSYASGQGGDEQFF. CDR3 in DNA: TGTGCCAGCAGTTACGCCTCGGGACAGGGGGGCGATGAGCAGTTCTTC.

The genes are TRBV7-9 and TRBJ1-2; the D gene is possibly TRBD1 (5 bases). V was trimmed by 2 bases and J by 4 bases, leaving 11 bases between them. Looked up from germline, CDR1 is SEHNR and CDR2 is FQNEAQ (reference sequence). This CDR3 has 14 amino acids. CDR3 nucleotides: TGTGCCAGCAGCTTAAAGGCAGGGCCCTATGGCTACACCTTC. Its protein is CASSLKAGPYGYTF.

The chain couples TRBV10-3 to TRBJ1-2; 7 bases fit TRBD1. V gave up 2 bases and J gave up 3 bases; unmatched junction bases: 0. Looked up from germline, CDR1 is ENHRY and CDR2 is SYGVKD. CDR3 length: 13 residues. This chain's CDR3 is CAISEGTDYGYTF. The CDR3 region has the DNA TGTGCCATCAGTGAGGGGACAGACTATGGCTACACCTTC.

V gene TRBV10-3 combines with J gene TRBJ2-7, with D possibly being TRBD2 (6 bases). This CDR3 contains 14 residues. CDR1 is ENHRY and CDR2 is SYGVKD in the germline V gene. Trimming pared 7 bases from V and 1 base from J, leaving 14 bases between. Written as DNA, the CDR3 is TGTGCCATCACGAGTGGCCTAGCGTCCTACGAGCAGTACTTC. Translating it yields CAITSGLASYEQYF.

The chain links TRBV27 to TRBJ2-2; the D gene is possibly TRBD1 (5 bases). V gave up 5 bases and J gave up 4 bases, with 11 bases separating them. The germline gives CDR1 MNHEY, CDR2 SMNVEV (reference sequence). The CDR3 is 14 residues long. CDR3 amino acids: CASSPTQGTGELFF. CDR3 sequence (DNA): TGTGCCAGCAGTCCGACCCAGGGCACCGGGGAGCTGTTTTTT.

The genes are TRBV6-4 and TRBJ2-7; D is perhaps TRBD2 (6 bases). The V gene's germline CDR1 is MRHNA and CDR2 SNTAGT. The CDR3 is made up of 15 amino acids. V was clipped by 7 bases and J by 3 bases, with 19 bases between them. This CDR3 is CASTESRGFCYEQYF. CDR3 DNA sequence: TGTGCCAGCACCGAGTCGCGGGGATTTTGCTACGAGCAGTACTTC.

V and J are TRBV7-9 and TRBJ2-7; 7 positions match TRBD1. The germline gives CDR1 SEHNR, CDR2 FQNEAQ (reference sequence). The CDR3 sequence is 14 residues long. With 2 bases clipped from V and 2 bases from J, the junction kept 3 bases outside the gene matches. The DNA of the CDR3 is TGTGCCAGCAGCTTACAGGGGGTAACCTACGAGCAGTACTTC. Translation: CASSLQGVTYEQYF.

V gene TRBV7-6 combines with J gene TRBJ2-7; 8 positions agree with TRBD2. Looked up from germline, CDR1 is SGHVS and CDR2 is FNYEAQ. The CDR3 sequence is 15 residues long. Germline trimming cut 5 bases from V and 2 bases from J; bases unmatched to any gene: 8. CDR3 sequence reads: CASSDSGTRTYEQYF. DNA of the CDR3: TGTGCCAGCAGCGATTCAGGGACTAGAACCTACGAGCAGTACTTC.

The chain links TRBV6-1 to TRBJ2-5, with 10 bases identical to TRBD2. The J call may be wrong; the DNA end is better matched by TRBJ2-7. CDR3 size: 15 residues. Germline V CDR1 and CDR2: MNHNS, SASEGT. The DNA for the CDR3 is TGTGCCAGCAGGGCTGGACTAGCGGCCTCCTACGAGCAGTACTTC. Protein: CASRAGLAASYEQYF.

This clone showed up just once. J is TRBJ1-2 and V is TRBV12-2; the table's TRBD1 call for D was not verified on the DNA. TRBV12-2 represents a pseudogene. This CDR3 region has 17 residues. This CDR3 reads CASRSSLPGAKGYGYTF. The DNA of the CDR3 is TGTGCAAGTCGCTCCTCACTGCCAGGGGCGAAAGGCTATGGCTACACCTTC.

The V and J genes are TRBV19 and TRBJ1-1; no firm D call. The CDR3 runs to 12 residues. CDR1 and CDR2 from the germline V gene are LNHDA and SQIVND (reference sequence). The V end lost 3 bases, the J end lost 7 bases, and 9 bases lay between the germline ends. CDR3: CASSIVQDEAFF. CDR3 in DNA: TGTGCCAGTAGTATCGTCCAGGATGAAGCTTTCTTT.

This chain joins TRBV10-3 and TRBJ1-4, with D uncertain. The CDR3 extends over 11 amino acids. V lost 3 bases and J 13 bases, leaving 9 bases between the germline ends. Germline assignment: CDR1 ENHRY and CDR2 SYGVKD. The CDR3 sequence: CAISDGVRLFF. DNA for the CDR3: TGTGCCATCAGTGACGGGGTACGACTGTTTTTT.